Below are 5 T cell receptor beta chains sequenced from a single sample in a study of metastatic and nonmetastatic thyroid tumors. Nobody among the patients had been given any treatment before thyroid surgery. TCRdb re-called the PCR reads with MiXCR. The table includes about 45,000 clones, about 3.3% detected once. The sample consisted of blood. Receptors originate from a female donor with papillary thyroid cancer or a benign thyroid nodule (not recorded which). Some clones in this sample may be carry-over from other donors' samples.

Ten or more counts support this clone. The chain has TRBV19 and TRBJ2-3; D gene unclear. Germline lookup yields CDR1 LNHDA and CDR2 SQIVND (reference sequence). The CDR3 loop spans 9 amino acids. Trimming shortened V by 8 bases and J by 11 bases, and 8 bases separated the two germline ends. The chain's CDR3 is CASGWLQYF. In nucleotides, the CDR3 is TGTGCCAGTGGTTGGTTGCAGTATTTT.

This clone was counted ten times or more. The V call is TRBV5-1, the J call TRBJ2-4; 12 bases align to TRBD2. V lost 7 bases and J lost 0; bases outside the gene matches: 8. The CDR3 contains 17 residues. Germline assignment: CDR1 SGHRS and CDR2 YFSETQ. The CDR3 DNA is TGCGCCAGCCGGACTAGCGGGGAAAACAAAGCCAAAAACATTCAGTACTTC. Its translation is CASRTSGENKAKNIQYF.

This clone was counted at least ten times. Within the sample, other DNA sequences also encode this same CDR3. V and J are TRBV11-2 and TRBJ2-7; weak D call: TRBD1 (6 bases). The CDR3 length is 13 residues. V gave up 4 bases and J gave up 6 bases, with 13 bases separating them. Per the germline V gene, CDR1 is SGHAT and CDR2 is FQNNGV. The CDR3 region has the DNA TGTGCCAGCAGCTGGGAGACAGGACTCGAGCAGTACTTC. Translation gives CASSWETGLEQYF.

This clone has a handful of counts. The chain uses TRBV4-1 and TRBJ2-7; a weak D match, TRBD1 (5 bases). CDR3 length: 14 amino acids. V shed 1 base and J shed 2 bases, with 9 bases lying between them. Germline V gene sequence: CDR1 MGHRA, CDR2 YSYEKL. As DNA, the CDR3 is TGCGCCAGCAGCCAAGTTCAGGGCCCCTACGAGCAGTACTTC. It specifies CASSQVQGPYEQYF.

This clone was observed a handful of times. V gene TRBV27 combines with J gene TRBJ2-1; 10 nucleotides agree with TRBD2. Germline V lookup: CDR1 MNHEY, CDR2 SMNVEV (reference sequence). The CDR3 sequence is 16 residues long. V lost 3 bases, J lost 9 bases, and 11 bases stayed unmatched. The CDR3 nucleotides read TGTGCCAGCAGTTTTATCGCTAGCGGGAGTCAGTTTGAGCAGTTCTTC. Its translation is CASSFIASGSQFEQFF.